This TCR beta chain was retrieved from a study of T cell responses to AZD1222 COVID-19 vaccine. Remarks on this clone: At one end the junction does not follow the germline gene, possibly because of a read error.

The CDR3 has 12 residues. This table comes from immunoSEQ multiplex PCR, and its TCRdb copy is limited to in-frame clones, with some not included. The sample lists approximately 44,000 clones, less than 85% occurring once. V usage is TRBV12-3 or TRBV12-4 and J usage is TRBJ1-1; D gene ambiguous. The sequences come from peripheral blood, collected on day 0 of AZD1222 vaccination. The source of this sequence is an adult in good health. CDR3 amino acids: CASSFGSFPPPF. As DNA, the CDR3 is TGTGCCAGCAGTTTTGGATCCTTTCCGCCCCCCTTT.